This is a list of T cell receptor beta chains from one sample in a study of TIL therapy for anti-PD-1-resistant metastatic lung cancer. Produced via immunoSEQ multiplex PCR; TCRdb's table is partial and in-frame only. Among fewer than 40,000 clones listed, 74% were seen once. Material: blood, obtained at baseline. The receptors come from a woman aged 30-79 years with non-small cell lung cancer. CDR3s include the opening cysteine and the closing phenylalanine or tryptophan. A D gene is named only where the DNA matches it firmly. The listing skips clone size in some rows; elsewhere it reads once, few, many or a size class.

v_call	d_call	j_call	clone_size	cdr3_aa	cdr3_nt
TRBV19	.	TRBJ1-5	few	CATEDEASNQPQHF	TGTGCCACTGAGGACGAAGCCAGCAATCAGCCCCAGCATTTT
TRBV4-1	.	TRBJ2-7	few	CASSPRGSGRVYEQYF	TGCGCCAGCAGCCCCCGCGGCTCGGGCAGGGTATACGAGCAGTACTTC
TRBV28	.	TRBJ1-4	.	CASSPRVRSEKLFF	TGTGCCAGCAGTCCCAGGGTACGAAGTGAAAAACTGTTTTTT
TRBV10-3	.	TRBJ2-2	.	CAISGKRPGELFF	TGTGCCATCAGCGGAAAGAGACCAGGGGAGCTGTTTTTT
TRBV29-1	.	TRBJ1-1	.	CSGRVGTEAFF	TGCAGCGGTAGGGTTGGCACTGAAGCTTTCTTT
TRBV13	.	TRBJ2-1	once	CASSLDSYNEQFF	TGTGCCAGCAGCTTAGATTCCTACAATGAGCAGTTCTTC
TRBV11-2	TRBD2	TRBJ2-3	.	CASSLVGSGRATDTQYF	TGTGCCAGCAGCTTAGTGGGTAGCGGGAGGGCCACAGATACGCAGTATTTT
TRBV6-5	.	TRBJ1-4	few	CATQDSVKKLFF	TGTGCCACCCAGGATTCCGTGAAAAAACTGTTTTTT
TRBV14	.	TRBJ1-1	.	CASSLGLRDEAFF	TGTGCCAGCAGCCTCGGACTTCGCGATGAAGCTTTCTTT
TRBV4-2	.	TRBJ1-4	.	CASSQAGAPNEKLFF	TGTGCCAGCAGCCAAGCCGGGGCCCCAAATGAAAAACTGTTTTTT
TRBV5-4	.	TRBJ1-4	.	CASSLEGIRREKLFF	TGTGCCAGCAGCTTGGAAGGGATTCGGAGAGAAAAACTGTTTTTT
TRBV30	.	TRBJ2-5	.	CAWKREWRETQYF	TGTGCCTGGAAGAGGGAGTGGAGGGAGACCCAGTACTTC
TRBV5-1	.	TRBJ1-4	.	CASSLGGGMTEKLFF	TGCGCCAGCAGCTTGGGCGGGGGAATGACGGAAAAACTGTTTTTT
TRBV6-1	.	TRBJ1-2	.	CASSKAESNYGYTF	TGTGCCAGCAGCAAAGCCGAGAGTAACTATGGCTACACCTTC
TRBV7-9	.	TRBJ2-7	medium-sized	CASSLQTVGAEQYF	TGTGCCAGCAGCTTACAGACAGTAGGGGCCGAGCAGTACTTC
TRBV19	TRBD1	TRBJ1-1	.	CASSTRQGPTEAFF	TGTGCCAGTAGTACCCGACAGGGCCCCACTGAAGCTTTCTTT
TRBV2	TRBD2	TRBJ2-4	few	CASRVGGSTDIQYF	TGTGCCAGCAGGGTCGGCGGGAGTACGGACATTCAGTACTTC
TRBV28	TRBD1	TRBJ1-2	.	CASSLWGTGRPTNYGYTF	TGTGCCAGCAGTTTATGGGGGACAGGAAGGCCTACTAACTATGGCTACACCTTC
TRBV27	TRBD1	TRBJ1-2	.	CASSLSIVEHRGRGYGYTF	TGTGCCAGCAGTTTATCGATTGTGGAGCACAGGGGGCGCGGGTATGGCTACACCTTC
TRBV5-6	.	TRBJ1-3	.	CASSFLLWGSGNTIYF	TGTGCCAGCAGCTTTCTTCTTTGGGGATCTGGAAACACCATATATTTT
TRBV10-2	TRBD1	TRBJ2-7	.	CASSGKGQGAGEQYF	TGCGCCAGCAGTGGAAAGGGACAGGGGGCAGGCGAGCAGTACTTC
TRBV11-2	TRBD1	TRBJ1-3	.	CASRRTGGTSGNTIYF	TGTGCCAGCAGAAGGACAGGGGGGACGTCTGGAAACACCATATATTTT
TRBV6-5	TRBD2	TRBJ2-7	.	CASSAGVSGYEQYF	TGTGCCAGCAGTGCGGGAGTTAGCGGATACGAGCAGTACTTC
TRBV7-6	.	TRBJ2-7	.	CASGPSRNVAEQYF	TGTGCCAGCGGTCCTAGCCGTAACGTCGCCGAGCAGTACTTC
TRBV27	TRBD1	TRBJ1-4	.	CASSFRQGGKLFF	TGTGCCAGCAGTTTCCGACAGGGGGGAAAACTGTTTTTT
TRBV7-2	TRBD1	TRBJ2-4	once	CASSSDRASRIQYF	TGTGCCAGCAGCTCCGACAGGGCCTCCAGGATTCAGTACTTC
TRBV7-9	.	TRBJ2-7	.	CASSLVSYEQYF	TGTGCCAGCAGTTTAGTTAGCTACGAGCAGTACTTC
TRBV18	TRBD1	TRBJ1-1	few	CASSRRQGPLNTEAFF	TGTGCCAGCTCACGCAGACAGGGGCCCTTGAACACTGAAGCTTTCTTT
TRBV27	.	TRBJ2-7	.	CASSFRVVGGEQYF	TGTGCCAGCAGTTTTAGAGTGGTAGGAGGCGAGCAGTACTTC
TRBV6-5	.	TRBJ2-2	.	CASRSTGSNTGELFF	TGTGCCAGCAGGTCAACAGGGTCGAACACCGGGGAGCTGTTTTTT
TRBV6-6	.	TRBJ2-7	.	CASSTGRYEQYF	TGTGCCAGCAGTACGGGCCGCTACGAGCAGTACTTC
TRBV5-1	TRBD2	TRBJ2-5	.	CASSSGTSGFQETQYF	TGCGCCAGCAGCTCCGGGACTAGCGGGTTTCAAGAGACCCAGTACTTC
TRBV4-2	.	TRBJ2-5	.	CASSQDGYLSETQYF	TGTGCCAGCAGCCAAGATGGCTACCTAAGCGAGACCCAGTACTTC
TRBV5-1	TRBD2	TRBJ2-2	few	CASSLVLAGLTGELFF	TGCGCCAGCAGCTTGGTTCTAGCGGGACTCACCGGGGAGCTGTTTTTT
TRBV9	.	TRBJ2-3	.	CASSASQGRADTQYF	TGTGCCAGCAGCGCCTCACAGGGGAGGGCAGATACGCAGTATTTT
TRBV9	.	TRBJ2-3	.	CASSVEAATDTQYF	TGTGCCAGCAGCGTAGAGGCCGCCACAGATACGCAGTATTTT
TRBV27	.	TRBJ2-1	.	CASSPLGLLDYNEQFF	TGTGCCAGCAGTCCCCTGGGACTCCTCGACTACAATGAGCAGTTCTTC
TRBV30	TRBD2	TRBJ2-1	.	CALQGLAANNEQFF	TGTGCCCTACAAGGACTAGCGGCTAACAATGAGCAGTTCTTC
TRBV11-2	TRBD1	TRBJ2-7	.	CASSPTSRDRGFPYEQYF	TGTGCCAGCAGCCCAACCTCCCGGGACAGGGGTTTCCCCTACGAGCAGTACTTC
TRBV10-1	.	TRBJ2-1	.	CASSESRIYNEQFF	TGCGCCAGCAGTGAGTCGCGAATTTACAATGAGCAGTTCTTC
TRBV5-6	.	TRBJ1-3	once	CASSPGTASGNTIYF	TGTGCCAGCAGCCCGGGGACGGCCTCTGGAAACACCATATATTTT
TRBV4-2	.	TRBJ1-6	.	CASSQVLLSKSPLHF	TGTGCCAGCAGCCAAGTATTACTGAGTAAATCACCCCTCCACTTT
TRBV15	.	TRBJ2-1	.	CATSREGFNEQFF	TGTGCCACCAGCAGAGAGGGCTTCAATGAGCAGTTCTTC
TRBV4-1	.	TRBJ1-6	.	CASSQDGTRGSPLHF	TGCGCCAGCAGCCAAGACGGGACACGGGGATCACCCCTCCACTTT
TRBV27	.	TRBJ2-5	.	CASSTRPWASRQETQYF	TGTGCCAGCAGTACCCGTCCGTGGGCTAGCAGACAAGAGACCCAGTACTTC
TRBV2	.	TRBJ1-2	.	CASRETGRNTYGYTF	TGTGCCAGCAGAGAAACAGGGAGAAATACTTATGGCTACACCTTC
TRBV28	.	TRBJ2-7	.	CASSVPYEQYF	TGTGCCAGCAGTGTTCCCTACGAGCAGTACTTC
TRBV10-2	TRBD2	TRBJ2-1	.	CATYPTSGSNEQFF	TGCGCGACCTACCCGACTAGCGGGAGTAATGAGCAGTTCTTC
TRBV9	TRBD2	TRBJ2-3	.	CASTGGYSGSTTDTQYF	TGTGCCAGCACAGGGGGATATAGCGGGAGCACCACAGATACGCAGTATTTT
TRBV5-6	.	TRBJ2-5	once	CASRSGVGETQYF	TGTGCCAGCAGGTCGGGGGTAGGAGAGACCCAGTACTTC
TRBV5-1	.	TRBJ2-2	.	CASSRTVNTGELFF	TGCGCCAGCAGCCGGACGGTGAACACCGGGGAGCTGTTTTTT
TRBV6-1	TRBD1	TRBJ1-1	once	CASTLDRGGTEAFF	TGTGCCAGCACTCTGGACAGGGGGGGGACTGAAGCTTTCTTT
TRBV21-1	.	TRBJ2-3	.	CASSLFGGTDTQYF	TGTGCCAGCAGCCTTTTTGGCGGCACAGATACGCAGTATTTT